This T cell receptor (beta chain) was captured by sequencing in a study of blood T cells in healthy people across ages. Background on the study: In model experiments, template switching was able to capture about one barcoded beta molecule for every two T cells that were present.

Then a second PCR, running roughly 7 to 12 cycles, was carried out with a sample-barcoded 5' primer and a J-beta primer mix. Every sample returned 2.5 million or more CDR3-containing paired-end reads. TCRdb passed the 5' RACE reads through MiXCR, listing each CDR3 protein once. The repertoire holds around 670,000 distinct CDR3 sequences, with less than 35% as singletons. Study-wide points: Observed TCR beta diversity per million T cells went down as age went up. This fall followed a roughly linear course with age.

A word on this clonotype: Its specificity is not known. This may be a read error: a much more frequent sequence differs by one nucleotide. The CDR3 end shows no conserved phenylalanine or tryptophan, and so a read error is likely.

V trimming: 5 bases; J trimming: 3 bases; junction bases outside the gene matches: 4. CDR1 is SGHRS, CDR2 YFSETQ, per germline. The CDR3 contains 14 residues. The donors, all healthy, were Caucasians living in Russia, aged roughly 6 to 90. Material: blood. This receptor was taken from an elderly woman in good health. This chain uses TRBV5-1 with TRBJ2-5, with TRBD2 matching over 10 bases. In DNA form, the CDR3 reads TGCGCCAGCAGGCCTAGCGGGGGAAAAGAGACCCAGTACATC. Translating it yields CASRPSGGKETQYI.